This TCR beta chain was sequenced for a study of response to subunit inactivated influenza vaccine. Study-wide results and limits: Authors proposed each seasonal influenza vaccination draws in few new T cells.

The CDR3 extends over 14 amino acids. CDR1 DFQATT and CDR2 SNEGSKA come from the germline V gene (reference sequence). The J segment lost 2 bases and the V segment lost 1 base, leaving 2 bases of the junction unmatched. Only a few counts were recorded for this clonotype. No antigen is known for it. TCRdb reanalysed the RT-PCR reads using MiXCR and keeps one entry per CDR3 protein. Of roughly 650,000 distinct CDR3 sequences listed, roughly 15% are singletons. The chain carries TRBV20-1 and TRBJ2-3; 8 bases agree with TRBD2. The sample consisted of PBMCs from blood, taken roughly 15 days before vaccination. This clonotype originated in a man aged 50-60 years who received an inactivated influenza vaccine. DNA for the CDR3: TGCAGTGCTAGAGTGCGGGGGGCCACAGATACGCAGTATTTT. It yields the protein CSARVRGATDTQYF.